The 5 T cell receptor beta chains below come from one sample, sequenced in a study of shared clonotypes between healthy human individuals. Data came from immunoSEQ multiplex PCR; TCRdb stores just in-frame clones and leaves some out. The sample includes approximately 95,000 clones, roughly 69% of them seen just once. Source material: memory CD8+ T cells sorted from blood. The sample's subset: CD45RO+ cells pooled with CCR7-negative TemRA cells. These receptors all stem from a man in his thirties or forties in good health.

This clone has only one observation. The J gene is TRBJ2-1, the V gene TRBV5-1; D may be TRBD1 or TRBD2 (5 bases each). The CDR3 runs to 14 residues. Trimming removed 7 bases at V and 9 bases at J, with 20 bases between. The V gene's germline CDR1 is SGHRS and CDR2 YFSETQ. The CDR3 loop reads CASRLGTASGEQFF. The CDR3 nucleotides are TGCGCCAGCCGACTGGGGACGGCGTCCGGTGAGCAGTTCTTC. The full variable domain, rest sourced from reference TRBV5-1 and TRBJ2-1, is KAGVTQTPRYLIKTRGQQVTLSCSPISGHRSVSWYQQTPGQGLQFLFEYFSETQRNKGNFPGRFSGRQFSNSRSEMNVSTLELGDSALYLCASRLGTASGEQFFGPGTRLTVL.

This clone was detected only a few times. The V and J genes are TRBV27 and TRBJ2-1; TRBD1 agrees at 7 bases. The CDR3 spans 16 residues. The V and J ends lost 5 bases and 3 bases, in that order; junction bases with no gene match: 10. The germline gives CDR1 MNHEY, CDR2 SMNVEV (reference sequence). CDR3 sequence reads: CASSTVQGRHYNEQFF. CDR3 nucleotides: TGTGCCAGCAGTACCGTACAGGGGCGCCACTACAATGAGCAGTTCTTC.

This clone was seen a single time. The chain couples TRBV7-6 to TRBJ2-3, with 11 positions matching TRBD2. CDR1 and CDR2 from the germline V gene are SGHVS and FNYEAQ. Trimming removed 3 bases from V and 4 bases from J; junction bases left unmatched: 9. The CDR3 totals 17 residues. DNA of the CDR3: TGTGCCAGCAGCTTTTTGACTAGCGGGATAGGGTCAGATACGCAGTATTTT. This encodes CASSFLTSGIGSDTQYF.

J is TRBJ2-7 and V is TRBV5-1, with TRBD2 identical over 9 bases. V gave up 2 bases and J gave up 3 bases; unmatched junction bases: 12. This CDR3 region has 17 residues. The germline V gene has CDR1 SGHRS and CDR2 YFSETQ. CDR3 loop: CASSLGVAGVTGYEQYF. DNA of the CDR3: TGCGCCAGCAGCTTAGGAGTAGCGGGAGTAACCGGCTACGAGCAGTACTTC.

As to this clone: Given a far larger clone just one base away, this is likely a sequencing read error. Other DNA sequences in the sample encode the same CDR3. The rearrangement uses TRBV5-5 and TRBJ2-3; D possibly corresponds to TRBD2 (5 bases). The germline CDR1 and CDR2 sequences are SGHKS and YYEKEE (reference sequence). The ends were cut back, 4 bases at V and 6 bases at J, with 12 bases in the middle. This CDR3 has 13 amino acids. The CDR3 DNA reads TGTGCCAGCAGCCCGTTAGCGCTTGATACGCAGTATTTT. Its protein product is CASSPLALDTQYF. The whole variable domain, filled in from reference TRBV5-5 and TRBJ2-3, reads DAGVTQSPTHLIKTRGQQVTLRCSPISGHKSVSWYQQVLGQGPQFIFQYYEKEERGRGNFPDRFSARQFPNYSSELNVNALLLGDSALYLCASSPLALDTQYFGPGTRLTVL.